This T cell receptor beta chain appears in the sequencing data of a study of graft-versus-host responses after intestinal transplantation. This CDR3 region has 14 residues. Germline V gene lookup returns CDR1 MNHNY and CDR2 SVGAGI (reference sequence). Trimming stripped 2 bases from V and 0 bases from J, with 7 bases between. The method was immunoSEQ multiplex PCR; TCRdb's version includes in-frame clones alone and lacks a portion of them. The sample includes 80,000 to 90,000 clones, roughly 90% of them seen just once. Notes on this clone: Its target is not known.

This sequence was found in a human donor who received an intestinal transplant. The starting material was unstimulated CD4+ T cells sorted from spleen or lymph node cells, obtained before intestinal transplant. The gene calls are TRBV6-6 and TRBJ1-1; D perhaps matches TRBD1 (5 bases). In DNA form, the CDR3 reads TGTGCCAGCAGTTACAGGGGTATGAACACTGAAGCTTTCTTT. It yields the protein CASSYRGMNTEAFF.